The subject of this entry is one T cell receptor (beta chain). Whole blood without T cell sorting served as the source of isolated total RNA. The sample belongs to a study of monozygotic twins with inflammatory bowel disease. During cDNA synthesis, UMIs that each contained a 6-nucleotide sample barcode were added by means of template switching. TCRdb reworked the 5' RACE reads into one entry per CDR3 protein, no DNA. The listing contains approximately 120,000 distinct CDR3 sequences. The sequenced sample consisted of blood. The receptor comes from a human donor with ulcerative colitis or Crohn's disease, or a healthy co-twin of an affected twin (not recorded which).

CDR3: CSARVKWGGQGDSDTQYF. The chain has TRBV20-1 and TRBJ2-3; TCRdb returns TRBD1, unconfirmable since there is no DNA. Germline loops: CDR1 DFQATT, CDR2 SNEGSKA (reference sequence). CDR3 length: 18 amino acids.